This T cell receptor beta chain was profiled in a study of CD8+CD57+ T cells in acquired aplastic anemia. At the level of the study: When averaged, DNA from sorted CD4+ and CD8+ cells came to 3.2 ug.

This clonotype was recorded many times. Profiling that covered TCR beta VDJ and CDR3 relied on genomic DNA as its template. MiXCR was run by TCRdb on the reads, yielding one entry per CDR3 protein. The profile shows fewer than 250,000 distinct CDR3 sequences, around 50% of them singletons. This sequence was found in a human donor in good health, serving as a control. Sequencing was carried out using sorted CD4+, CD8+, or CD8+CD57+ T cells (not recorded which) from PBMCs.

This CDR3 reads CASSLGGLAEETQYF. The DNA of the CDR3 is TGTGCCAGCAGCTTGGGGGGACTAGCGGAAGAGACCCAGTACTTC. The chain is built from TRBV5-8 and TRBJ2-5, with 11 bases aligning to TRBD2. This CDR3 has 15 amino acids. V shed 0 bases, J shed 3 bases, and the junction held 1 base outside the gene matches. CDR1 and CDR2 from the germline V gene are SGHTS and YDEGEE. Using reference TRBV5-8 and TRBJ2-5 for the parts outside the CDR3, the full variable domain is EAGVTQSPTHLIKTRGQQATLRCSPISGHTSVYWYQQALGLGLQFLLWYDEGEERNRGNFPPRFSGRQFPNYSSELNVNALELEDSALYLCASSLGGLAEETQYFGPGTRLLVL.